The rows below give T cell receptor beta chains drawn from one sample of a study of cytomegalovirus exposure and HLA in healthy donors. This table comes from immunoSEQ multiplex PCR, and its TCRdb copy is limited to in-frame clones, with some not included. The sample has about 360,000 clones, roughly 90% seen once. The source material was PBMCs. These receptors originate from a woman aged 18-29 years in good health and CMV-seronegative. The CDR3 runs from the conserved cysteine through the conserved F or W. The order of the fields is J gene, clone size, D gene, V gene, CDR3 protein, CDR3 DNA. A D gene is named only where the DNA matches it firmly. Rows give clone size only sometimes, using once, few, many, or a class for an expanded clone.

>TRBJ2-3|-|TRBD2|TRBV11-2
CASSLAPLAAADTQYF
TGTGCCAGCAGCTTAGCCCCCCTAGCGGCCGCCGATACGCAGTATTTT
>TRBJ1-5|-|TRBD1|TRBV4-2
CASSQTQGVQPQHF
TGTGCCAGCAGCCAAACCCAGGGGGTTCAGCCCCAGCATTTT
>TRBJ2-5|-|-|TRBV7-9
CASSFTRRRGETQYF
TGTGCCAGCAGCTTTACCCGCCGAAGGGGAGAGACCCAGTACTTC
>TRBJ2-1|-|-|TRBV30
CAWSRGGSLDEQFF
TGTGCCTGGAGCAGAGGAGGGTCTCTCGATGAGCAGTTCTTC
>TRBJ2-7|-|TRBD1|TRBV2
CASSGPGTGYKPSYEQYF
TGTGCCAGCAGTGGCCCCGGGACAGGGTACAAACCCTCCTACGAGCAGTACTTC
>TRBJ2-7|-|TRBD2|TRBV25-1
CASSGSASGRTYEQYF
TGTGCCAGCAGTGGTTCGGCTAGCGGGAGAACCTACGAGCAGTACTTC
>TRBJ2-7|once|TRBD2|TRBV4-1
CASSLRTSGESDSYEQYF
TGCGCCAGCAGCCTCCGGACTAGCGGCGAATCAGACTCCTACGAGCAGTACTTC
>TRBJ2-7|-|TRBD1|TRBV5-5
CASSSWTGDNEQYF
TGTGCCAGCAGCTCGTGGACAGGGGACAACGAGCAGTACTTC
>TRBJ2-7|-|-|TRBV28
CASSQWGSNSYEQYF
TGTGCCAGCAGCCAATGGGGCTCCAATTCCTACGAGCAGTACTTC
>TRBJ2-1|-|-|TRBV4-1
CASSQGTFRVRGPNEQFF
TGCGCCAGCAGCCAAGGAACGTTTCGAGTACGGGGTCCGAATGAGCAGTTCTTC
>TRBJ2-7|-|-|TRBV27
CASSLAGAREQYF
TGTGCCAGCAGTTTGGCGGGGGCGCGGGAGCAGTACTTC
>TRBJ2-2|few|-|TRBV5-4
CASSLTHTGELFF
TGTGCCAGCAGCTTGACACACACCGGGGAGCTGTTTTTT
>TRBJ1-5|-|-|TRBV28
CASSFNLYAAQPQHF
TGTGCCAGCAGTTTCAACTTGTATGCGGCTCAGCCCCAGCATTTT
>TRBJ2-7|-|-|TRBV5-1
CASSPGGGDTYEQYF
TGCGCCAGCAGCCCTGGTGGGGGCGATACCTACGAGCAGTACTTC
>TRBJ2-3|-|TRBD1|TRBV23-1
CASSPGQESTDTQYF
TGCGCCAGCAGCCCTGGACAGGAGAGCACAGATACGCAGTATTTT
>TRBJ2-7|few|TRBD1|TRBV4-1
CASSRRDRDYEQYF
TGCGCCAGCAGCCGACGGGACAGGGACTACGAGCAGTACTTC
>TRBJ2-1|-|TRBD1|TRBV6-5
CASSYDRERIREQFF
TGTGCCAGCAGTTACGACAGGGAGAGGATTAGGGAGCAGTTCTTC
>TRBJ1-3|-|-|TRBV5-4
CASSLGGPSGNTIYF
TGTGCCAGCAGCTTGGGCGGGCCCTCTGGAAACACCATATATTTT
>TRBJ1-2|-|TRBD1|TRBV19
CASRGQGGYGYTF
TGTGCCAGTAGGGGACAGGGCGGTTATGGCTACACCTTC
>TRBJ2-3|-|-|TRBV4-1
CASSQERDTQYF
TGCGCCAGCAGCCAAGAGAGAGATACGCAGTATTTT
>TRBJ2-3|-|TRBD1|TRBV5-1
CASSPGTGRSTDTQYF
TGCGCCAGCAGCCCCGGGACAGGGAGGAGCACAGATACGCAGTATTTT
>TRBJ1-2|few|-|TRBV10-3
CAISGSAGYGYTF
TGTGCCATCAGTGGATCGGCAGGCTATGGCTACACCTTC
>TRBJ2-1|-|TRBD2|TRBV5-1
CASTLTSGSYNEQFF
TGCGCCAGCACTCTGACTAGCGGCTCCTACAATGAGCAGTTCTTC
>TRBJ2-2|many|TRBD2|TRBV23-1
CAIGRDADPTGELFF
TGCGCCATTGGGAGGGACGCTGACCCCACCGGGGAGCTGTTTTTT
>TRBJ2-1|once|-|TRBV5-1
CASSYRGRLSYNEQFF
TGCGCCAGCAGCTATCGGGGGAGACTCTCCTACAATGAGCAGTTCTTC
>TRBJ2-1|-|TRBD2|TRBV28
CASSDGRPANNEQFF
TGTGCCAGCAGTGACGGGAGGCCCGCCAACAATGAGCAGTTCTTC
>TRBJ1-4|-|-|TRBV6-1
CASSEWSVSNEKLFF
TGTGCCAGCAGTGAATGGAGCGTATCTAATGAAAAACTGTTTTTT
>TRBJ2-7|-|TRBD1|TRBV4-1
CASSLGQGKGEQYF
TGCGCCAGCAGCCTTGGACAGGGGAAAGGAGAGCAGTACTTC
>TRBJ2-3|-|TRBD1|TRBV7-9
CASSLNEGGAGPDTQYF
TGTGCCAGCAGCTTAAATGAAGGGGGCGCGGGCCCAGATACGCAGTATTTT
>TRBJ1-2|-|TRBD1|TRBV7-9
CASSSTGNYGYTF
TGTGCCAGCAGCTCGACAGGGAACTATGGCTACACCTTC
>TRBJ1-1|-|-|TRBV19
CASSMSGNTEAFF
TGTGCCAGTAGTATGTCCGGGAACACTGAAGCTTTCTTT
>TRBJ2-5|-|TRBD2|TRBV28
CASSLFPGASGAYQETQYF
TGTGCCAGCAGTTTATTTCCCGGGGCTAGCGGGGCGTACCAAGAGACCCAGTACTTC
>TRBJ2-7|-|TRBD2|TRBV5-1
CASSAGGEREQYF
TGCGCCAGCAGCGCGGGAGGGGAACGGGAGCAGTACTTC
>TRBJ1-6|-|-|TRBV6-5
CASSYSNRENSPLHF
TGTGCCAGCAGTTACTCGAACAGGGAGAATTCACCCCTCCACTTT
>TRBJ2-7|-|TRBD1|TRBV4-2
CASSRGATRDRGLPSYEQYF
TGTGCCAGCAGCCGGGGAGCTACCCGGGACAGGGGGCTTCCCTCCTACGAGCAGTACTTC